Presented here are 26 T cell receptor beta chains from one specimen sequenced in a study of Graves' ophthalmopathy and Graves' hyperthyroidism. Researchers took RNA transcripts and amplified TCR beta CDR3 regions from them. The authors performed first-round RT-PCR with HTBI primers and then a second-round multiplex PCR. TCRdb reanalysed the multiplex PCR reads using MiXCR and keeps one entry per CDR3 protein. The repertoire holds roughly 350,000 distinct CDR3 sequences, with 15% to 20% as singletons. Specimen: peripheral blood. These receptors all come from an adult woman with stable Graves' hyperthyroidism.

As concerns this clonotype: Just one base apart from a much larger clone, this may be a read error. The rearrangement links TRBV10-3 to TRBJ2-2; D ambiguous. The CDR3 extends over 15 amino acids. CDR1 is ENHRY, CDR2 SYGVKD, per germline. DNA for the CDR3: TGTGCCATCCGTGAGACAAACGCGAACACCGGGGAGCTGTTTTTT. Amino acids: CAIRETNANTGELFF.

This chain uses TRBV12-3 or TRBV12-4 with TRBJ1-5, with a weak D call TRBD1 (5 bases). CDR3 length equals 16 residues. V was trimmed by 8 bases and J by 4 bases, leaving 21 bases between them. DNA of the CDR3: TGTGCCAGCTCCCACCACAGAGGGGTTGGTAATCAGCCCCAGCATTTT. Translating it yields CASSHHRGVGNQPQHF.

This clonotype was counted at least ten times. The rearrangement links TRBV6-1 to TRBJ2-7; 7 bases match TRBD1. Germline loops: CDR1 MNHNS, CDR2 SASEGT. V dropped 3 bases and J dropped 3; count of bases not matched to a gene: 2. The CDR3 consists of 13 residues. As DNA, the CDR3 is TGTGCCAGCAGTGAGAGACAGGGCTACGAGCAGTACTTC. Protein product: CASSERQGYEQYF.

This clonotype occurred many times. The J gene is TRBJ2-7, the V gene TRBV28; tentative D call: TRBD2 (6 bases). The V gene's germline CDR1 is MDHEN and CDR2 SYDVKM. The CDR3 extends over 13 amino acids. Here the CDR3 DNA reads TGTACCTGCGGCGGGGACCTTCTTTACGAGCAGTACTTC. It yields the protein CTCGGDLLYEQYF.

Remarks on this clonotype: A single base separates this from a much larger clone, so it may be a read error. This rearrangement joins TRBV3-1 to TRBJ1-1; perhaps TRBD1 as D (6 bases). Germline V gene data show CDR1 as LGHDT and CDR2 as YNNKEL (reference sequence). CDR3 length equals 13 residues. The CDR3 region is CASSQIGDTGAFF. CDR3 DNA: TGTGCCAGCAGCCAGATCGGGGACACTGGAGCTTTCTTT. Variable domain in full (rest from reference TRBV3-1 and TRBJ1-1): DTAVSQTPKYLVTQMGNDKSIKCEQNLGHDTMYWYKQDSKKFLKIMFSYNNKELIINETVPNRFSPKSPDKAHLNLHINSLELGDSAVYFCASSQIGDTGAFFGQGTRLTVV.

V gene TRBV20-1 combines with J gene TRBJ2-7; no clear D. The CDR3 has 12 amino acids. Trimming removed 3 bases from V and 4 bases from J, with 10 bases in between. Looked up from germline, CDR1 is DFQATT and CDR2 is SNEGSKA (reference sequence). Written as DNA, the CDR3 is TGCAGTGCTAGTCATACCGGGTACGAGCAGTACTTC. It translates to CSASHTGYEQYF.

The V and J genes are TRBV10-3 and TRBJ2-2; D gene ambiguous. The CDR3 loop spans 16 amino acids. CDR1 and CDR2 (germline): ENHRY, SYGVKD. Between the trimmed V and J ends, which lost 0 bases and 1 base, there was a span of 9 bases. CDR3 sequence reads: CAISESFSMNTGELFF. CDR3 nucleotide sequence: TGTGCCATCAGTGAGTCGTTTTCGATGAACACCGGGGAGCTGTTTTTT.

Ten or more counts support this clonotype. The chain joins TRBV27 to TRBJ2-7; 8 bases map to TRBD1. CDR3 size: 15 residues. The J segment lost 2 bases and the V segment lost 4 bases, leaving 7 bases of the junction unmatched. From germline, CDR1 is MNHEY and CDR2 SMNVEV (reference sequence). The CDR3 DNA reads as TGTGCCAGCAGTTATGGGACAGGATGGACCTACGAGCAGTACTTC. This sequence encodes CASSYGTGWTYEQYF.

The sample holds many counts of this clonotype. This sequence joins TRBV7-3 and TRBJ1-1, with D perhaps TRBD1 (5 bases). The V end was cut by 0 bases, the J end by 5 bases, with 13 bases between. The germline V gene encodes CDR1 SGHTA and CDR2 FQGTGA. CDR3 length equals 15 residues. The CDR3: CASSLTAARGTEAFF. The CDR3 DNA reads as TGTGCCAGCAGCTTAACGGCAGCCCGGGGGACTGAAGCTTTCTTT.

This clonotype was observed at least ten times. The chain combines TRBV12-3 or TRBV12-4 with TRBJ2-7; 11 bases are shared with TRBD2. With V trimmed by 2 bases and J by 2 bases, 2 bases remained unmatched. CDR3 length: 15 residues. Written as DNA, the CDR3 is TGTGCCAGCAGTTTACATAGCGGGAGGGCCTACGAGCAGTACTTC. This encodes CASSLHSGRAYEQYF.

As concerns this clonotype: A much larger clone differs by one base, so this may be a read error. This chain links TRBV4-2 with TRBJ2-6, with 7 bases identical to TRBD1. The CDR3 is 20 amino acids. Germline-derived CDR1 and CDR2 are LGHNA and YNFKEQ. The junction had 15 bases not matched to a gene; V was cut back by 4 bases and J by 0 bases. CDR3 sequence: CASSLQPPTGKPSGANVLTF. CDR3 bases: TGTGCCAGCAGCCTCCAACCCCCGACAGGGAAACCCTCTGGGGCCAACGTCCTGACTTTC.

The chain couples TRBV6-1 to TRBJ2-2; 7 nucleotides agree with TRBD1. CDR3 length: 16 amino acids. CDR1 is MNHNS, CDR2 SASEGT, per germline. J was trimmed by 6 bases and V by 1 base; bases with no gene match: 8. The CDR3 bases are TGTGCCAGCAGTGAAGGAGACAGGGTTGGCTCCGGGGAGCTGTTTTTT. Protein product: CASSEGDRVGSGELFF.

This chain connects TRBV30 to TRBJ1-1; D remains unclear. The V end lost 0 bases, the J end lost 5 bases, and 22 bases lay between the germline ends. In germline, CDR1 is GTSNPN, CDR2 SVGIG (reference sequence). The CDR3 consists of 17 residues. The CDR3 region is CAWSVRASTRPSTEAFF. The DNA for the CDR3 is TGTGCCTGGAGTGTACGGGCATCTACTAGACCGAGTACTGAAGCTTTCTTT.

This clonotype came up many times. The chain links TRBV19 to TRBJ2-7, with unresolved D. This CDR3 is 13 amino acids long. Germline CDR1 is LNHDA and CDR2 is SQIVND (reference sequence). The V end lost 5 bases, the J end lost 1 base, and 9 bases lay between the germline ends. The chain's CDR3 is CASSRVVSYEQYF. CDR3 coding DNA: TGTGCCAGTAGTCGGGTCGTATCCTACGAGCAGTACTTC.

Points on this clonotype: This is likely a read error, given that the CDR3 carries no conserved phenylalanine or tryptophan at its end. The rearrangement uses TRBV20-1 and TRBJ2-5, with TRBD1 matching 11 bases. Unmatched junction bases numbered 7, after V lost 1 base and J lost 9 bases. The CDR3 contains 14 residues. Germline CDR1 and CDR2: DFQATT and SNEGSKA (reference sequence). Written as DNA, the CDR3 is TGCAGTGCTAGAGGGGGGGACAGGGGGTATTCCCAGTACTAC. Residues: CSARGGDRGYSQYY.

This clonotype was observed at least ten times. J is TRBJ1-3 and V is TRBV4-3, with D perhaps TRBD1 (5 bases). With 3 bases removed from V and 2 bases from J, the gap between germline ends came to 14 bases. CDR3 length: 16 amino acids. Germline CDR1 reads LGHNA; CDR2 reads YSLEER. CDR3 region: CASSQGNTGAGNTIYF. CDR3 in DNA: TGCGCCAGCAGCCAGGGTAACACAGGAGCTGGAAACACCATATATTTT.

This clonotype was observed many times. The chain's CDR3 is CASSARETQYF. The CDR3 coding sequence is TGTGCCAGCAGCGCTCGAGAGACCCAGTACTTC. The rearrangement joins TRBV7-9 to TRBJ2-5; D gene ambiguous. The germline V gene encodes CDR1 SEHNR and CDR2 FQNEAQ (reference sequence). This CDR3 is 11 amino acids long. V was pared by 5 bases and J by 4 bases, with 5 bases between.

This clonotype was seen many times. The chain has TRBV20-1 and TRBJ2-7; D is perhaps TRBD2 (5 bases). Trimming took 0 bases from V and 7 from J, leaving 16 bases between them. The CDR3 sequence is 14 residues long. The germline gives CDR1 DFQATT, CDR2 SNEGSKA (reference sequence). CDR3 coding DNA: TGCAGTGCTAGAGAACGCGGGTCATCGGGTGAGCAGTACTTC. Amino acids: CSARERGSSGEQYF.

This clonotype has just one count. DNA of the CDR3: TGTGCCTGGAGTGTAAGGAGACAGGGGTTTGGCTACACCTTC. Its protein product is CAWSVRRQGFGYTF. The chain has TRBV30 and TRBJ1-2; 8 nucleotides align to TRBD1. The CDR3 spans 14 residues. Germline V gene data show CDR1 as GTSNPN and CDR2 as SVGIG (reference sequence). The trim removed 0 bases at V and 7 bases at J, leaving 7 bases unmatched.

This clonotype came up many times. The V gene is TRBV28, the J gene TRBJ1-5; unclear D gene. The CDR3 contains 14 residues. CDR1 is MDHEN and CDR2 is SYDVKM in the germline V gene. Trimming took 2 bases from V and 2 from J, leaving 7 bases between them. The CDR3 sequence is CASSLGLGNQPQHF. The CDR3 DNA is TGTGCCAGCAGTTTAGGGCTCGGCAATCAGCCCCAGCATTTT. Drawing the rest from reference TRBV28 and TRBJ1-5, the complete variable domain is DVKVTQSSRYLVKRTGEKVFLECVQDMDHENMFWYRQDPGLGLRLIYFSYDVKMKEKGDIPEGYSVSREKKERFSLILESASTNQTSMYLCASSLGLGNQPQHFGDGTRLSIL.

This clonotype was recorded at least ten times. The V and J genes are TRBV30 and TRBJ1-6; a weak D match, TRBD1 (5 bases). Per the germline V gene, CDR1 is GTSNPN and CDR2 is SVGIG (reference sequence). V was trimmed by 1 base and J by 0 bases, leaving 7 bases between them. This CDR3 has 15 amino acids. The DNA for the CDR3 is TGTGCCTGGAGTGACAGGAGCTCCTATAATTCACCCCTCCACTTT. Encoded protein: CAWSDRSSYNSPLHF.

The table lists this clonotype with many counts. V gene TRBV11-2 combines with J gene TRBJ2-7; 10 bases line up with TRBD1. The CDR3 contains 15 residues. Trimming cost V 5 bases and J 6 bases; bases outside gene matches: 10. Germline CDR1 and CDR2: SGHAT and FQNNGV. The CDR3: CASSARQGAFREQYF. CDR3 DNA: TGTGCCAGCAGCGCCAGACAGGGGGCTTTCCGCGAGCAGTACTTC.

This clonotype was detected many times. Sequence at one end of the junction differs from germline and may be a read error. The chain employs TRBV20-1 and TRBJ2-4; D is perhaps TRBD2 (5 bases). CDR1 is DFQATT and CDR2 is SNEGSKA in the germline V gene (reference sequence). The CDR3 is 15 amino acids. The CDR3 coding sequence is TGCAGTGCTAAGGATGGTGTGGGAGCCAAAAACATTAAGTACTTC. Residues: CSAKDGVGAKNIKYF.

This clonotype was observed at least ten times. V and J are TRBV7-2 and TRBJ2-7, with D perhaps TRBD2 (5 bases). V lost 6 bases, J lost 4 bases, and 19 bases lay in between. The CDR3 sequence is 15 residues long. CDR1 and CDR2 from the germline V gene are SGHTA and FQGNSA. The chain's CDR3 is CASSSKPERRYEQYF. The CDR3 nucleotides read TGTGCCAGCAGTTCAAAACCCGAAAGGAGGTACGAGCAGTACTTC.

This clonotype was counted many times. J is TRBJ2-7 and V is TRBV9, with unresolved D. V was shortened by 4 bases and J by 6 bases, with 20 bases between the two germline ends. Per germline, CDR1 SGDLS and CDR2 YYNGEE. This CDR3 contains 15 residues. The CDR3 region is CASSTRSGWDGEQYF. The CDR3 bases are TGTGCCAGCAGCACCCGGTCCGGTTGGGATGGCGAGCAGTACTTC.

DNA of the CDR3: TGTGCCAGCAGTGACAGGGGGCGAGGTCAGCCCCAGCATTTT. Protein: CASSDRGRGQPQHF. This chain connects TRBV6-4 to TRBJ1-5; 7 positions match TRBD1. Germline V gene lookup returns CDR1 MRHNA and CDR2 SNTAGT. CDR3 length equals 14 residues. The V and J ends lost 2 bases and 6 bases, in that order; junction bases with no gene match: 4.